Listed here are 21 T cell receptor beta chains from one sample, sequenced in a study of shared clonotypes between healthy human individuals. Clones were read by immunoSEQ multiplex PCR, and TCRdb kept only the in-frame ones, dropping some. Altogether approximately 2.3 million clones are present, just over 90% being singletons, with the ten largest covering under 0.45%. The sample consisted of naive CD4+ T cells from PBMCs. Specified subset: CD45RA+ positively selected. Receptors originate from a man aged 18 to 30 in good health. Some clones in this sample may be carry-over from other donors' samples.

Details on this clone: The sample holds other DNA sequences that translate to the same CDR3. This chain links TRBV9 with TRBJ1-3; D may be TRBD1 (5 bases). The V end was cut by 0 bases, the J end by 0 bases, with 10 bases between. Germline V CDR1 and CDR2: SGDLS, YYNGEE. The CDR3 is made up of 16 amino acids. This CDR3 is CASSVGGSSSGNTIYF. In DNA form, the CDR3 reads TGTGCCAGCAGCGTAGGGGGCAGCAGCTCTGGAAACACCATATATTTT.

V is TRBV6-5 and J is TRBJ2-7; a weak D match, TRBD2 (6 bases). The germline gives CDR1 MNHEY, CDR2 SVGAGI. The CDR3 is made up of 14 amino acids. Trimming left V 0 bases short and J 4 bases short, with 10 bases between. CDR3 in DNA: TGTGCCAGCAGTTACTCCGGGACTGATTACGAGCAGTACTTC. Its protein product is CASSYSGTDYEQYF.

The J gene is TRBJ2-3, the V gene TRBV18; D remains ambiguous. Looked up from germline, CDR1 is KGHSH and CDR2 is LQKENI. CDR3 length: 11 residues. Trimming shortened V by 3 bases and J by 8 bases, and 6 bases separated the two germline ends. The CDR3 sequence is CASSPFGTQYF. Written as DNA, the CDR3 is TGTGCCAGCTCACCTTTCGGTACGCAGTATTTT.

CDR3 coding DNA: TGCGCCAGCAGCGAGGGGACAGCCGATAATTCACCCCTCCACTTT. Translating it yields CASSEGTADNSPLHF. V gene TRBV5-1 combines with J gene TRBJ1-6; 7 nucleotides line up with TRBD1. In germline, CDR1 is SGHRS, CDR2 YFSETQ. Trimming took 4 bases from V and 5 from J; bases not matched to a gene: 6. The CDR3 has 15 amino acids.

The rearrangement joins TRBV28 to TRBJ1-1, with D possibly being TRBD1 (5 bases). CDR3 length: 14 residues. The germline V and J ends were trimmed by 6 bases and 0 bases, with 11 bases remaining between them. Per germline, CDR1 MDHEN and CDR2 SYDVKM. CDR3 in DNA: TGTGCCAGCAGACAGAGGGGAATGAACACTGAAGCTTTCTTT. Its protein product is CASRQRGMNTEAFF.

This clone was counted a few times. The same CDR3 also results from other DNA sequences found in this sample. CDR3 in amino acids: CASSFNRGNNQPQHF. Here the CDR3 DNA reads TGTGCCAGCAGCTTTAACAGGGGGAACAATCAGCCCCAGCATTTT. This rearrangement joins TRBV28 to TRBJ1-5; 8 nucleotides line up with TRBD1. The CDR3 runs 15 residues. Germline loops: CDR1 MDHEN, CDR2 SYDVKM. After removal of 6 bases from V and 3 bases from J, the junction contained 7 bases not matched to a gene.

This chain joins TRBV18 and TRBJ2-7; D possibly matches TRBD1 or TRBD2 (6 bases each). Trimming shortened V by 1 base and J by 0 bases, and 10 bases separated the two germline ends. Germline CDR1 is KGHSH and CDR2 is LQKENI. The CDR3 is made up of 15 amino acids. In DNA, the CDR3 is TGTGCCAGCTCACCACGGAGGGACAACTCCTACGAGCAGTACTTC. Translation gives CASSPRRDNSYEQYF.

This sequence joins TRBV5-6 and TRBJ2-7, with 11 bases identical to TRBD1. V dropped 4 bases and J dropped 2; count of bases not matched to a gene: 5. The CDR3 has 15 residues. Per the germline V gene, CDR1 is SGHDT and CDR2 is YYEEEE. CDR3 bases: TGTGCCAGCAGCCCAGGACAGGGGGCACCCTACGAGCAGTACTTC. This encodes CASSPGQGAPYEQYF.

This clone was counted once. Other DNA sequences in the sample encode the same CDR3. This sequence joins TRBV12-5 and TRBJ2-3, with D tentatively TRBD1 (5 bases). There are 12 residues in the CDR3. Trimming took 6 bases from V and 3 from J, leaving 7 bases between them. CDR1 is LGHNT, CDR2 FRNRAP, per germline. The CDR3 loop is CASGPGTDTQYF. CDR3 nucleotides: TGTGCTAGTGGGCCAGGGACAGATACGCAGTATTTT.

The V and J genes are TRBV4-3 and TRBJ2-1, with D possibly matching TRBD2 (6 bases). CDR3 length: 16 residues. V gave up 1 base and J gave up 10 bases, with 20 bases separating them. Germline values: CDR1 LGHNA, CDR2 YSLEER. The CDR3: CASSQVRTGAAGEQFF. The CDR3 nucleotides read TGCGCCAGCAGCCAAGTGAGGACGGGAGCGGCCGGAGAGCAGTTCTTC.

Worth noting for this clone: The sample carries other DNA sequences with the same CDR3. V gene TRBV5-1 combines with J gene TRBJ1-5; 7 bases map to TRBD1. The V segment lost 4 bases and the J segment 4 bases; nucleotides outside the gene matches: 5. The length of the CDR3 is 14 residues. Looked up from germline, CDR1 is SGHRS and CDR2 is YFSETQ. For the CDR3, the DNA is TGCGCCAGCAGCCCTACAGGGGTTAATCAGCCCCAGCATTTT. Amino acid sequence: CASSPTGVNQPQHF.

The V gene is TRBV5-8, the J gene TRBJ2-7, with D perhaps assigned TRBD1 or TRBD2 (5 bases each). The V and J ends lost 2 bases and 3 bases respectively, with 9 bases between them. CDR1 SGHTS and CDR2 YDEGEE come from the germline V gene. This CDR3 spans 13 amino acids. The CDR3, as DNA: TGTGCCAGCAGCTTAATGAGGGGCTACGAGCAGTACTTC. Translation: CASSLMRGYEQYF.

V is TRBV5-4 and J is TRBJ2-1, with D unclear. Trimming took 1 base from V and 8 from J, leaving 7 bases between them. This CDR3 contains 12 residues. From germline, CDR1 is SGHNT and CDR2 YYREEE (reference sequence). The CDR3 sequence: CASSLTFHEQFF. The CDR3 DNA is TGTGCCAGCAGCTTGACTTTCCATGAGCAGTTCTTC.

V is TRBV7-9 and J is TRBJ2-3; a possible D gene is TRBD1 (6 bases). CDR3 length: 16 amino acids. Germline lookup yields CDR1 SEHNR and CDR2 FQNEAQ (reference sequence). V was shortened by 5 bases and J by 0 bases, with 15 bases between the two germline ends. The CDR3 sequence: CASSPGDTPSTDTQYF. In nucleotides, the CDR3 is TGTGCCAGCAGCCCAGGGGACACCCCTAGCACAGATACGCAGTATTTT.

Only one count was recorded for this clone. J is TRBJ2-1 and V is TRBV5-1, with D possibly being TRBD1 or TRBD2 (5 bases each). The CDR3 runs 12 residues. The germline gives CDR1 SGHRS, CDR2 YFSETQ. V was cut by 4 bases and J by 10 bases, with 12 bases left in between. The CDR3: CASSAGTLEQFF. CDR3 DNA sequence: TGCGCCAGCAGCGCCGGGACGTTGGAGCAGTTCTTC.

This clone was recorded a few times. V and J are TRBV7-8 and TRBJ2-2; TRBD2 agrees at 15 bases. Germline V gene data show CDR1 as SGHVS and CDR2 as FQNEAQ. V lost 5 bases and J lost 4; bases outside the gene matches: 11. This CDR3 has 19 amino acids. The CDR3 loop is CASSPNQGLAGGGTGELFF. The CDR3 nucleotides read TGTGCCAGCAGCCCCAATCAGGGACTAGCGGGAGGAGGCACCGGGGAGCTGTTTTTT.

This chain connects TRBV7-2 to TRBJ2-2, with 11 bases fitting TRBD2. This CDR3 has 16 amino acids. V gave up 1 base and J gave up 6 bases; unmatched junction bases: 4. CDR1 and CDR2 from the germline V gene are SGHTA and FQGNSA. The CDR3 protein is CASSLGGSGRAGELFF. The DNA for the CDR3 is TGTGCCAGCAGCTTAGGGGGTAGCGGGAGGGCCGGGGAGCTGTTTTTT.

The V gene is TRBV13, the J gene TRBJ2-5, with 7 bases matching TRBD2. CDR3 size: 13 residues. Germline V CDR1 and CDR2: PRHDT, FYEKMQ (reference sequence). Trimming cost V 5 bases and J 2 bases; bases outside gene matches: 2. The CDR3 here is CASSRLAQETQYF. In DNA form, the CDR3 reads TGTGCCAGCAGCCGACTAGCTCAAGAGACCCAGTACTTC.

V gene TRBV7-2 combines with J gene TRBJ2-7; unclear D gene. Germline-derived CDR1 and CDR2 are SGHTA and FQGNSA. The CDR3 extends over 12 amino acids. With 1 base removed from V and 10 bases from J, the gap between germline ends came to 11 bases. The CDR3 reads CASSLVGQLQYF. The CDR3 DNA follows: TGTGCCAGCAGCTTAGTGGGTCAGCTCCAGTACTTC.

V is TRBV28 and J is TRBJ2-1, with 7 bases identical to TRBD2. With 2 bases clipped from V and 4 bases from J, the junction kept 8 bases outside the gene matches. The germline V gene has CDR1 MDHEN and CDR2 SYDVKM. The CDR3 has 16 amino acids. This CDR3 is CASSLVAGVSYNEQFF. The CDR3 bases are TGTGCCAGCAGTTTAGTTGCGGGAGTTTCATACAATGAGCAGTTCTTC.

The chain uses TRBV28 and TRBJ1-5; 7 nucleotides align to TRBD1. The CDR3 length is 15 residues. Germline values: CDR1 MDHEN, CDR2 SYDVKM. The V gene end was trimmed by 0 bases and the J gene end by 3 bases; junction bases not matched to a gene: 2. The CDR3 nucleotides are TGTGCCAGCAGTTTATGGGGGACAGACAATCAGCCCCAGCATTTT. Translating it yields CASSLWGTDNQPQHF. Combining the CDR3 with reference TRBV28 and TRBJ1-5 gives the whole variable domain DVKVTQSSRYLVKRTGEKVFLECVQDMDHENMFWYRQDPGLGLRLIYFSYDVKMKEKGDIPEGYSVSREKKERFSLILESASTNQTSMYLCASSLWGTDNQPQHFGDGTRLSIL.